This TCR beta chain originates from a study of regulatory T cells in long-lasting Graves disease (dated by TCRdb to 2020 to 2022). Broadly, across the study: Persistent Graves' disease was defined as persistently positive TSH receptor autoantibodies together with antithyroid drug treatment for over 5 years. TCR sequencing covered some 13 persistent and 20 or so newly diagnosed Graves' disease patients, some 33 samples in total. The study was conducted in China and was registered as a clinical trial. Persistent Graves' disease patients were compared with newly diagnosed Graves' disease patients by peripheral blood TCR sequencing and RNA sequencing. On average, persistent Graves' disease patients in the clinical cohort had been on antithyroid drugs for eight to twelve years. Study-level results and caveats: A larger number of public clonotypes was shared among persistent patients (about 2,700) than among newly diagnosed patients (around 870). Sequencing and analysis were restricted to the TCR beta chain. Compared with newly diagnosed patients, persistent Graves' disease patients had lower TCR Shannon entropy and fewer highly expanded clones, which suggests clonal expansion. The study examined only peripheral blood because the primary lesion, thyroid tissue, could not be accessed. As a limitation, the authors acknowledged that the small sample size may reduce accuracy. TRBV28, TRBJ1-2 and TRBJ2-5 were preferentially used in persistent disease, while TRBV20-1 and TRBJ2-1 were favored in newly diagnosed disease.

CDR3 length: 15 amino acids, cysteine to phenylalanine. Just CDR3 DNA is preserved here, 45 bases in frame from base 1. The germline V gene encodes CDR1 SEHNR and CDR2 FQNEAQ (reference sequence). Trimming accounts for 3 bases at V and 5 bases at J, while the number of junction bases matched to no gene is 8. This clonotype was seen a few times. The antigen this receptor binds is unknown. No base quality values were provided; no much bigger clone lies one nucleotide off. Libraries were prepared through multiplex PCR. The instrument given in TCRdb is Illumina HiSeq 4000. iRepertoire HTBI primers and Arm-PCR amplification of CDR3 regions were used to construct TCR beta libraries. Before sequencing, the PCR products underwent gel purification. Turning to the authors' computational methods: Gene usage analysis of CDR3 amino acid clonotypes relied on the approximately 60 TRBV and about 13 TRBJ segments identified across samples. COPE and FqMerger were used to merge filtered high-quality paired reads into contigs. Contigs were aligned with BLAST to IMGT TRBV, TRBD and TRBJ reference genes, and CDR3 was defined per IMGT. Any clonotype with a frequency above 0.1% was counted as a highly expanded clone. Shannon entropy was used to measure repertoire diversity, and the Gini coefficient was used to measure V-J evenness. A clonotype was considered public if more than one individual shared it. TCRdb reprocessing: public reads trimmed at Q25 with fastp, clones called with MiXCR, in-frame beta chains kept. When rows share a CDR3 protein, they turn into one entry using the most common DNA and genes. Clone size and V and J calls follow TCRdb, not the original study. The sample yields about 470,000 distinct CDR3 sequences; roughly 20% were counted once. 7.8% of the sample is in the top ten clones.

What this sample's time point label stands for: persistent/refractory GD, antithyroid drugs over 5 years with positive TRAb. For both TCR sequencing and RNA sequencing, RNA was extracted from PBMCs in TRIzol. Graves' disease was diagnosed according to American Thyroid Association guidelines. The patients came from an endocrinology department in Xi'an, China. Each patient gave approximately 10 milliliters of peripheral blood, collected in an EDTA anticoagulant tube. Ficoll Paque Plus density gradient separation was used to isolate PBMCs, and no further T cell sorting was done. An Agilent 2100 Bioanalyzer and agarose gel were used to check RNA quality, while a NanoDrop 2000 measured RNA concentration.

The sequencing here drew on peripheral blood mononuclear cells (PBMCs), taken when the disease was refractory, from a patient treated with antithyroid drugs. The receptor was isolated from a female donor with Graves disease. The chain was built from TRBV7-9 and TRBJ1-1; TRBD1 lines up with 8 middle nucleotides. The CDR3 region: CASSFIRGRDTEAFF. The bases are TGTGCCAGCAGCTTTATCAGGGGGCGGGATACTGAAGCTTTCTTT.